The 23 T cell receptor beta chains reported below all come from one sample, sequenced in a study of blood T cell repertoires in COVID-19. The assay was immunoSEQ multiplex PCR, and TCRdb's table has in-frame clones only and misses some. The repertoire holds about 95,000 clones, with more than 80% as singletons. Sequencing was carried out using peripheral blood. The source is a human donor in a cohort sampled during active COVID-19.

This rearrangement joins TRBV19 to TRBJ2-7, with TRBD2 matching 9 bases. Germline lookup yields CDR1 LNHDA and CDR2 SQIVND (reference sequence). This CDR3 has 16 residues. V was clipped by 6 bases and J by 6 bases; unmatched bases: 15. The CDR3 region is CASRKFGSGRRSEQYF. CDR3 DNA sequence: TGTGCCAGTAGGAAGTTTGGTAGCGGGAGACGCTCCGAGCAGTACTTC.

The table lists this clone with a count of one. This CDR3 is CASRTAHSYEQYF. In nucleotides, the CDR3 is TGTGCCAGCAGGACTGCGCACTCCTACGAGCAGTACTTC. This chain uses TRBV6-5 with TRBJ2-7, with D uncertain. Germline lookup yields CDR1 MNHEY and CDR2 SVGAGI. The CDR3 totals 13 residues. The V end was cut by 6 bases, the J end by 0 bases, with 9 bases between.

The gene calls are TRBV11-2 and TRBJ1-1, with D unclear. With 1 base removed from V and 2 bases from J, the gap between germline ends came to 23 bases. Germline lookup yields CDR1 SGHAT and CDR2 FQNNGV. CDR3 length: 19 amino acids. The CDR3 nucleotides are TGTGCCAGCAGCTTAGGACGGGGATGGGGATTAACGAGAAACACTGAAGCTTTCTTT. Translated, it gives CASSLGRGWGLTRNTEAFF.

The chain carries TRBV6-5 and TRBJ2-2; 10 nucleotides line up with TRBD1. This CDR3 spans 14 amino acids. Trimming at V came to 7 bases and at J to 5 bases, leaving 4 bases not matched to a gene. Germline values: CDR1 MNHEY, CDR2 SVGAGI. The CDR3 protein is CASNRDRGTGELFF. The DNA of the CDR3 is TGTGCCAGCAACCGGGACAGGGGTACCGGGGAGCTGTTTTTT.

The rearrangement links TRBV7-6 to TRBJ2-3; tentative D call: TRBD2 (5 bases). Trimming left V 3 bases short and J 2 bases short, with 12 bases between. Germline V CDR1 and CDR2: SGHVS, FNYEAQ. This CDR3 contains 15 residues. The CDR3 reads CASSFGLLSTDTQYF. The CDR3 region has the DNA TGTGCCAGCAGCTTCGGACTCCTCTCCACAGATACGCAGTATTTT. The variable domain in full, with the rest retrieved from reference TRBV7-6 and TRBJ2-3, is GAGVSQSPRYKVTKRGQDVALRCDPISGHVSLYWYRQALGQGPEFLTYFNYEAQQDKSGLPNDRFSAERPEGSISTLTIQRTEQRDSAMYRCASSFGLLSTDTQYFGPGTRLTVL.

The chain has TRBV6-5 and TRBJ2-5, with 8 bases aligning to TRBD1. The junction had 7 bases not matched to a gene; V was cut back by 0 bases and J by 4 bases. Per germline, CDR1 MNHEY and CDR2 SVGAGI. This CDR3 region has 16 residues. The CDR3 DNA reads TGTGCCAGCAGTTACTCTGGGACAGGAGTCACAGAGACCCAGTACTTC. Amino acids: CASSYSGTGVTETQYF.

This clone was observed once. This sequence joins TRBV7-8 and TRBJ1-4; TRBD1 aligns across 8 bases. V was clipped by 5 bases and J by 4 bases; unmatched bases: 6. The CDR3 spans 15 residues. Germline CDR1 is SGHVS and CDR2 is FQNEAQ. CDR3 bases: TGTGCCAGCAGCCTGACAGGGGTTGATAATGAAAAACTGTTTTTT. It yields the protein CASSLTGVDNEKLFF.

This chain connects TRBV10-3 to TRBJ2-1, with D unresolved. Trimming shortened V by 3 bases and J by 6 bases, and 9 bases separated the two germline ends. CDR3 length equals 13 residues. In germline, CDR1 is ENHRY, CDR2 SYGVKD. CDR3 loop: CAISDGLGNEQFF. The CDR3 nucleotides are TGTGCCATCAGTGACGGTCTCGGCAATGAGCAGTTCTTC.

This clone occurred once. This sequence joins TRBV6-6 and TRBJ1-1; unclear D gene. The V end was cut by 4 bases, the J end by 10 bases, with 25 bases between. The CDR3 sequence is 16 residues long. In germline, CDR1 is MNHNY, CDR2 SVGAGI (reference sequence). CDR3 sequence: CASSSRVAERYPSAFF. The CDR3 DNA is TGTGCCAGCAGTTCCCGGGTGGCAGAAAGGTACCCCTCAGCTTTCTTT.

The chain carries TRBV7-2 and TRBJ1-2; D is ambiguous. V lost 5 bases to trimming and J lost 8 bases, with 15 bases between them. This CDR3 has 13 amino acids. Germline-derived CDR1 and CDR2 are SGHTA and FQGNSA. CDR3 residues: CASSPFVGDGYTF. In nucleotides, the CDR3 is TGTGCCAGCAGCCCTTTTGTGGGCGACGGCTACACCTTC.

V gene TRBV28 combines with J gene TRBJ1-4, with no clear D. The CDR3 covers 16 residues. Trimming removed 8 bases from V and 7 bases from J, with 23 bases in between. CDR1 is MDHEN and CDR2 is SYDVKM in the germline V gene. CDR3 coding DNA: TGTGCCAGCTTTGGAGGGCGGACGGAGTTGGTTGAAAAACTGTTTTTT. Translating gives CASFGGRTELVEKLFF.

The rearrangement links TRBV6-6 to TRBJ1-4; TRBD1 might be the D (5 bases). V was trimmed by 0 bases and J by 8 bases, leaving 13 bases between them. The CDR3 runs 15 residues. Germline V lookup: CDR1 MNHNY, CDR2 SVGAGI (reference sequence). DNA for the CDR3: TGTGCCAGCAGTTACTCGGGCGGGACCGGCGAAAAACTGTTTTTT. This translates into CASSYSGGTGEKLFF.

The genes are TRBV6-5 and TRBJ2-1; 9 positions agree with TRBD1. CDR1 and CDR2 from the germline V gene are MNHEY and SVGAGI. J was trimmed by 9 bases and V by 6 bases; bases with no gene match: 9. This CDR3 comprises 14 residues. CDR3 loop: CASRSDRGFGEQFF. For the CDR3, the DNA is TGTGCCAGCAGATCAGACAGGGGGTTCGGTGAGCAGTTCTTC.

This clone was picked up a small number of times. The chain joins TRBV10-3 to TRBJ1-3, with no clear D. Trimming stripped 5 bases from V and 4 bases from J, with 18 bases between. CDR1 and CDR2 (germline): ENHRY, SYGVKD. The CDR3 extends over 16 amino acids. This CDR3 reads CAISSQLRVGGNTIYF. For the CDR3, the DNA is TGTGCCATCAGTAGTCAATTGAGGGTTGGAGGAAACACCATATATTTT.

V gene TRBV11-2 combines with J gene TRBJ1-1; no clear D gene. The CDR3 has 13 residues. With 4 bases removed from V and 1 base from J, the gap between germline ends came to 7 bases. The V gene's germline CDR1 is SGHAT and CDR2 FQNNGV. CDR3: CASSSAGNTEAFF. CDR3 bases: TGTGCCAGCAGCTCCGCAGGGAACACTGAAGCTTTCTTT.

The CDR3 here is CASSVTGANTEAFF. CDR3 sequence (DNA): TGTGCCAGCAGTGTGACAGGGGCTAACACTGAAGCTTTCTTT. The V gene is TRBV11-2, the J gene TRBJ1-1; 8 positions agree with TRBD1. Germline V gene sequence: CDR1 SGHAT, CDR2 FQNNGV. V lost 6 bases to trimming and J lost 2 bases; unmatched junction nucleotides: 5. This CDR3 is 14 amino acids long.

The gene calls are TRBV5-4 and TRBJ1-4; D may be TRBD1 (6 bases). Per germline, CDR1 SGHNT and CDR2 YYREEE (reference sequence). V was shortened by 4 bases and J by 5 bases, with 12 bases between the two germline ends. The CDR3 is 14 amino acids. The CDR3 nucleotides read TGTGCCAGCAGCATCAGGGGAAGGAATGAAAAACTGTTTTTT. It is translated as CASSIRGRNEKLFF.

This clone was picked up a small number of times. The rearrangement joins TRBV19 to TRBJ2-2; D might be TRBD1 (6 bases). CDR1 LNHDA and CDR2 SQIVND come from the germline V gene (reference sequence). CDR3 size: 15 residues. Trimming shortened V by 4 bases and J by 3 bases, and 12 bases separated the two germline ends. CDR3 DNA sequence: TGTGCCAGTAGTAAGGACAGTGGAGACACCGGGGAGCTGTTTTTT. Translating it yields CASSKDSGDTGELFF.

A note on this clone: A junction end diverges from the germline sequence, so it may reflect a read error. The chain carries TRBV7-7 and TRBJ2-1; 12 bases match TRBD2. The CDR3 spans 18 residues. Looked up from germline, CDR1 is SSHAT and CDR2 is FNYEAQ (reference sequence). CDR3 bases: TGTGCTAGCAGCTTAGTCTCCCTAGCTAGCGGGGGGGGAAGTGAGCAGTTCTTC. This translates into CASSLVSLASGGGSEQFF.

This sequence joins TRBV13 and TRBJ2-1; 7 bases are shared with TRBD1. Germline CDR1 PRHDT, CDR2 FYEKMQ (reference sequence). This CDR3 spans 14 amino acids. The trim removed 10 bases at V and 5 bases at J, leaving 11 bases unmatched. CDR3 loop: CATGRTGENNEQFF. The DNA for the CDR3 is TGTGCCACCGGGCGGACAGGAGAAAACAATGAGCAGTTCTTC.

This sequence joins TRBV6-6 and TRBJ2-3; possible D gene TRBD2, 5 bases. Trimming cost V 7 bases and J 0 bases, with 14 bases left between them. This CDR3 has 15 amino acids. Germline CDR1 is MNHNY and CDR2 is SVGAGI (reference sequence). CDR3 sequence (DNA): TGTGCCAGCAACCAAGCTAGCCCCAGCACAGATACGCAGTATTTT. Translating it yields CASNQASPSTDTQYF.

CDR3 nucleotide sequence: TGTGCCAGTACTTCCGGGACTAGCGGGAGCGTCAAGCAGTTCTTC. Encoded protein: CASTSGTSGSVKQFF. This chain joins TRBV19 and TRBJ2-1; 14 nucleotides agree with TRBD2. The length of the CDR3 is 15 residues. Germline V gene data show CDR1 as LNHDA and CDR2 as SQIVND (reference sequence). Unmatched junction bases numbered 10, after V lost 7 bases and J lost 11 bases.

The genes are TRBV24-1 and TRBJ1-1, with D unresolved. CDR3 length: 13 amino acids. Germline V gene lookup returns CDR1 KGHDR and CDR2 SFDVKD. V gave up 5 bases and J gave up 5 bases, with 11 bases separating them. The CDR3 sequence: CATSVDGVTEAFF. DNA of the CDR3: TGTGCCACCAGTGTAGATGGTGTGACTGAAGCTTTCTTT.